Presented here are 13 T cell receptor beta chains from one specimen sequenced in a study of CD8 T cells in ankylosing spondylitis. One entry per CDR3 protein results from TCRdb running MiXCR on the 5' RACE reads. The data contain roughly 170,000 distinct CDR3 sequences, 9.8% of them singletons. What was sequenced was blood, either unsorted or a sorted T cell fraction (not recorded which). The source of these receptors is a female donor with ankylosing spondylitis or in good health (not recorded which).

The table lists this clonotype with a few counts. V usage is TRBV6-2 or TRBV6-3 and J usage is TRBJ2-1, with D maybe TRBD2 (6 bases). The V end was cut by 10 bases, the J end by 7 bases, with 17 bases between. The CDR3 has 13 amino acids. CDR1 and CDR2 (germline): MNHEY, SVGEGT. The CDR3 nucleotides are TGTGCCATCTCCGGAGGGTTGAGGAATGAGCAGTTCTTC. Residues: CAISGGLRNEQFF.

This clonotype has a handful of counts. V usage is TRBV2 and J usage is TRBJ2-1; 14 nucleotides match TRBD2. After removal of 8 bases from V and 8 bases from J, the junction contained 14 bases not matched to a gene. This CDR3 region has 17 residues. Germline loops: CDR1 SNHLY, CDR2 FYNNEI. In DNA, the CDR3 is TGTGCCAGCTTGGACAGGGGGACTAGCGGGAGAGGTGATGAGCAGTTCTTC. It codes for CASLDRGTSGRGDEQFF.

This clonotype turned up a few times. The chain carries TRBV7-6 and TRBJ1-5; 7 bases line up with TRBD1. The CDR3 has 14 residues. The germline V gene has CDR1 SGHVS and CDR2 FNYEAQ. The J segment lost 6 bases and the V segment lost 0 bases, leaving 2 bases of the junction unmatched. The DNA for the CDR3 is TGTGCCAGCAGCTTAGCACAGGGGAGTCAGCCCCAGCATTTT. Amino acids: CASSLAQGSQPQHF.

This clonotype was found once. This chain joins TRBV12-3 or TRBV12-4 and TRBJ2-7; tentative D call: TRBD1 (5 bases). This CDR3 has 15 residues. Trimming shortened V by 4 bases and J by 6 bases, and 19 bases separated the two germline ends. Here the CDR3 reads CASSSVRQGLGEQYF. As DNA, the CDR3 is TGTGCCAGCAGTTCAGTCCGGCAGGGCCTTGGCGAGCAGTACTTC.

The table lists this clonotype with a few counts. In DNA form, the CDR3 reads TGTGCCAGCAGCAAAGCGAGAAGGAGCTCTGGAAACACCATATATTTT. It encodes CASSKARRSSGNTIYF. The chain uses TRBV21-1 and TRBJ1-3. TRBV21-1 is classified as a pseudogene. The CDR3 extends over 16 amino acids.

This clonotype turned up a few times. This rearrangement joins TRBV10-2 to TRBJ2-2; 8 nucleotides match TRBD1. CDR3 length equals 17 residues. Germline V gene data show CDR1 as WSHSY and CDR2 as SAAADI. After removal of 6 bases from V and 5 bases from J, the junction contained 14 bases not matched to a gene. CDR3 in amino acids: CASRDMTGERRTGELFF. In DNA, the CDR3 is TGCGCCAGCAGGGACATGACAGGGGAGCGGAGGACCGGGGAGCTGTTTTTT.

This clonotype has at least ten counts. The chain uses TRBV25-1 and TRBJ2-1; no reliable D call. The CDR3 is 16 amino acids. Germline-derived CDR1 and CDR2 are MGHDK and SYGVNS. Trimming cost V 1 base and J 0 bases, with 10 bases left between them. CDR3 DNA: TGTGCCAGCAGTGAATTTTTCCAGGTCTCCTACAATGAGCAGTTCTTC. Its translation: CASSEFFQVSYNEQFF. Combining the CDR3 with reference TRBV25-1 and TRBJ2-1 gives the whole variable domain EADIYQTPRYLVIGTGKKITLECSQTMGHDKMYWYQQDPGMELHLIHYSYGVNSTEKGDLSSESTVSRIRTEHFPLTLESARPSHTSQYLCASSEFFQVSYNEQFFGPGTRLTVL.

Here the CDR3 reads CASSLGTGGQPQHF. For the CDR3, the DNA is TGTGCCAGCAGTCTTGGGACAGGGGGGCAGCCCCAGCATTTT. The rearrangement links TRBV2 to TRBJ1-5, with 11 bases matching TRBD1. The V gene end was trimmed by 5 bases and the J gene end by 7 bases; junction bases not matched to a gene: 4. CDR3 length: 14 residues. CDR1 is SNHLY, CDR2 FYNNEI, per germline.

This clonotype was observed many times. The V call is TRBV4-2, the J call TRBJ2-1; D remains unclear. With 1 base removed from V and 0 bases from J, the gap between germline ends came to 4 bases. The CDR3 is 14 amino acids. The germline CDR1 and CDR2 sequences are LGHNA and YNFKEQ. The DNA of the CDR3 is TGTGCCAGCAGCCAAGTAGGCTCCTACAATGAGCAGTTCTTC. The encoded protein is CASSQVGSYNEQFF.

This clonotype was counted at least ten times. The J gene is TRBJ1-1, the V gene TRBV7-6; D not resolved. Germline V lookup: CDR1 SGHVS, CDR2 FNYEAQ. The CDR3 has 13 residues. V lost 6 bases, J lost 5 bases, and 13 bases lay in between. The CDR3 DNA is TGTGCCAGCAGTTTATCTGGGGATACTGAAGCTTTCTTT. Its protein product is CASSLSGDTEAFF.

This clonotype was counted only a few times. This chain uses TRBV30 with TRBJ2-3; D is uncertain. Trimming cost V 2 bases and J 5 bases, with 11 bases left between them. CDR1 is GTSNPN and CDR2 is SVGIG in the germline V gene (reference sequence). The length of the CDR3 is 13 residues. The CDR3 DNA follows: TGTGCCTGGAGTCAGGTAGTAGGAGATACGCAGTATTTT. Its protein product is CAWSQVVGDTQYF.

The chain has TRBV29-1 and TRBJ2-5, with 7 bases matching TRBD1. CDR3 length: 13 amino acids. CDR1 is SQVTM and CDR2 is ANQGSEA in the germline V gene. V gave up 5 bases and J gave up 2 bases; unmatched junction bases: 5. CDR3: CSVWDSRQETQYF. CDR3 sequence (DNA): TGCAGCGTTTGGGACAGCCGACAAGAGACCCAGTACTTC.

This clonotype has more than one count but fewer than ten. The rearrangement joins TRBV27 to TRBJ1-1, with 7 nucleotides matching TRBD1. This CDR3 comprises 15 residues. Germline V gene data show CDR1 as MNHEY and CDR2 as SMNVEV (reference sequence). V trimming: 1 base; J trimming: 3 bases; junction bases outside the gene matches: 5. CDR3 region: CASSLYPGTDTEAFF. The CDR3 region has the DNA TGTGCCAGCAGTTTATACCCTGGGACAGACACTGAAGCTTTCTTT.